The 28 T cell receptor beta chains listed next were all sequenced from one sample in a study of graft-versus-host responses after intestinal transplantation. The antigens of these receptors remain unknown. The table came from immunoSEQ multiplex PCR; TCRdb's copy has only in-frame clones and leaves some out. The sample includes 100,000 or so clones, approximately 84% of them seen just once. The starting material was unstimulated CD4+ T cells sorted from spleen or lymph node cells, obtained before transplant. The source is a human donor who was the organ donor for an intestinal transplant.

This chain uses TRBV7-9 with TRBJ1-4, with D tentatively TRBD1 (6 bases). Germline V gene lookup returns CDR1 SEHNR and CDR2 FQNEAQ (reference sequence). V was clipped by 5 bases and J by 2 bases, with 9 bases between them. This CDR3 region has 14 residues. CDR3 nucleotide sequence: TGTGCCAGCAGCCGGGGGCCCACTAATGAAAAACTGTTTTTT. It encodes CASSRGPTNEKLFF. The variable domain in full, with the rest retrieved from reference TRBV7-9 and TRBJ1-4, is DTGVSQNPRHKITKRGQNVTFRCDPISEHNRLYWYRQTLGQGPEFLTYFQNEAQLEKSRLLSDRFSAERPKGSFSTLEIQRTEQGDSAMYLCASSRGPTNEKLFFGSGTQLSVL.

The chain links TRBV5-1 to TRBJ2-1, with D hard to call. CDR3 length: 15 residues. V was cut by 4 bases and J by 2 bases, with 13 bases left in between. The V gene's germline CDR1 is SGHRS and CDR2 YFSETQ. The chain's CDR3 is CASSPPDTAYNEQFF. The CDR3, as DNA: TGCGCCAGCAGCCCCCCCGACACGGCCTACAATGAGCAGTTCTTC.

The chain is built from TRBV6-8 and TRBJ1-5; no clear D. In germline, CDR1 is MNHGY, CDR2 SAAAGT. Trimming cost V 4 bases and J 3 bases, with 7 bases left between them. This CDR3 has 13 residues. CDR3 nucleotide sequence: TGTGCCAGCAGTTTGGGTCCCAATCAGCCCCAGCATTTT. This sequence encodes CASSLGPNQPQHF.

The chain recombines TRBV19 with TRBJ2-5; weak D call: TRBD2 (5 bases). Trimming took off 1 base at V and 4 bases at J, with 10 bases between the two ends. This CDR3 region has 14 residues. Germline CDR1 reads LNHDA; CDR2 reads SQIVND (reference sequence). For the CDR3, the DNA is TGTGCCAGTAGTATAGGCCGGGGATCAGAGACCCAGTACTTC. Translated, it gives CASSIGRGSETQYF.

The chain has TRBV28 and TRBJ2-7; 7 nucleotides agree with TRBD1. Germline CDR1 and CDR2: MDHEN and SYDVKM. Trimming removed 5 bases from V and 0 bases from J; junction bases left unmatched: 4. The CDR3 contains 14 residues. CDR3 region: CASSRTGNSYEQYF. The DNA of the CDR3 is TGTGCCAGCAGTCGGACAGGTAACTCCTACGAGCAGTACTTC.

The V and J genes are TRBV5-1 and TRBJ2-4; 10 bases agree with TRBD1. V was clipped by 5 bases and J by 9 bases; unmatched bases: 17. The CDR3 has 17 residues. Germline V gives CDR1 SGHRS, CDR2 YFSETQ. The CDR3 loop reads CASSLNIPGTGAGIQYF. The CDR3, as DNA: TGCGCCAGCAGTCTAAACATTCCCGGGACAGGGGCGGGCATTCAGTACTTC.

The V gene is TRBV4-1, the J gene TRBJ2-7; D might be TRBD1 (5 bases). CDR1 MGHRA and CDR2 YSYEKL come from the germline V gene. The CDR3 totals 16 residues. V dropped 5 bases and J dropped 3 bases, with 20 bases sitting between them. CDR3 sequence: CASSSQIYRNRYEQYF. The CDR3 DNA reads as TGCGCCAGCAGCTCGCAGATTTACAGGAATCGCTACGAGCAGTACTTC.

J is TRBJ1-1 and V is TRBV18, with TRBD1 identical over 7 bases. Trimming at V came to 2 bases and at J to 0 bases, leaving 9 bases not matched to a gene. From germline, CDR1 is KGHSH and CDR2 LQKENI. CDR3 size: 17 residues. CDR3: CASSPYRAGGLNTEAFF. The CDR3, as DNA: TGTGCCAGCTCACCATACAGAGCAGGGGGGTTGAACACTGAAGCTTTCTTT.

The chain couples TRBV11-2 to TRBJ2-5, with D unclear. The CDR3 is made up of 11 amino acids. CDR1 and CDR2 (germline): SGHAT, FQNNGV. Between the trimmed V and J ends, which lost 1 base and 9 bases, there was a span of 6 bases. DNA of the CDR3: TGTGCCAGCAGCTTAGGGAGTTCCCAGTACTTC. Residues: CASSLGSSQYF.

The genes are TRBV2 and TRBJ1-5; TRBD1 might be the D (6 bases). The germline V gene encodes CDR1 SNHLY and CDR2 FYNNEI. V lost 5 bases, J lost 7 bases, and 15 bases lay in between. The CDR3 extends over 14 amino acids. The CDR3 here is CASSSLGGRQPQHF. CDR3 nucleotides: TGTGCCAGCAGTTCCCTAGGGGGGCGGCAGCCCCAGCATTTT.

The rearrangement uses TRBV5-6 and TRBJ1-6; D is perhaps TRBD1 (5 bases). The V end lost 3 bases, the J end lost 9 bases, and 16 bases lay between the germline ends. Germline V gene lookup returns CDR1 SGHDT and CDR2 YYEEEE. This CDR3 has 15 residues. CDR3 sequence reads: CASSSLRVELSPLHF. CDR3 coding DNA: TGTGCCAGCAGCTCCCTCAGGGTGGAACTTTCACCCCTCCACTTT.

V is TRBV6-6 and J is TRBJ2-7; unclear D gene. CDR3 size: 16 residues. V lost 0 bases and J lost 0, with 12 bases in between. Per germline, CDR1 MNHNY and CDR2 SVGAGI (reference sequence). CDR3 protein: CASSYSISVLSYEQYF. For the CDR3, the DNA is TGTGCCAGCAGTTACTCCATCTCCGTCCTCTCCTACGAGCAGTACTTC.

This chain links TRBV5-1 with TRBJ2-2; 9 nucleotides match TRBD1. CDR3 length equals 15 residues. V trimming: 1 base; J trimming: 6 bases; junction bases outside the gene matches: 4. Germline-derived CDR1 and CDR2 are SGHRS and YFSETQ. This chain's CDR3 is CASSLTGGDAGELFF. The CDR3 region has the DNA TGCGCCAGCAGCTTGACAGGGGGCGATGCCGGGGAGCTGTTTTTT. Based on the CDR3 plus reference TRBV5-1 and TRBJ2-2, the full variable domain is KAGVTQTPRYLIKTRGQQVTLSCSPISGHRSVSWYQQTPGQGLQFLFEYFSETQRNKGNFPGRFSGRQFSNSRSEMNVSTLELGDSALYLCASSLTGGDAGELFFGEGSRLTVL.

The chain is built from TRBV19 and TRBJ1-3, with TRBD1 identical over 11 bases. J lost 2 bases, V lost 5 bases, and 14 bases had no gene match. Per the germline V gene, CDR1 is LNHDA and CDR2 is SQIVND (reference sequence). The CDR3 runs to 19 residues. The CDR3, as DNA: TGTGCCAGTAGTCCCTGGGACAGGGGGATCCTAACGGCTGGAAACACCATATATTTT. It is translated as CASSPWDRGILTAGNTIYF.

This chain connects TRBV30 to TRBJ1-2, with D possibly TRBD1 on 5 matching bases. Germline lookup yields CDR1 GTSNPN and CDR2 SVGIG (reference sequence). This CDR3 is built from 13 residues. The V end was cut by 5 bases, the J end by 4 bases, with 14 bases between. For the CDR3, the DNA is TGTGCCTGGGGCCGGGACTCCCCCTATGGCTACACCTTC. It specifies CAWGRDSPYGYTF.

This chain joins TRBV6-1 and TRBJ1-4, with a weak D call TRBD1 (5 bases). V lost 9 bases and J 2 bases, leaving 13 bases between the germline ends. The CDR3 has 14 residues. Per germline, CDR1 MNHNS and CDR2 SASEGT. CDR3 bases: TGTGCCAGGGGGTTGGGGGGGACTAATGAAAAACTGTTTTTT. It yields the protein CARGLGGTNEKLFF.

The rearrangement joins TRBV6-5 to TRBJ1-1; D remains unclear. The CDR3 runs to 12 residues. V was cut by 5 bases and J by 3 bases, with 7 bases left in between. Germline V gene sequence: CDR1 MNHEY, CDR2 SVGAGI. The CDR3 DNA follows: TGTGCCAGCAGTGACGGGTACACTGAAGCTTTCTTT. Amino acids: CASSDGYTEAFF.

The CDR3: CASSKAGGSTDTQYF. The CDR3 bases are TGTGCCAGCAGTAAAGCGGGGGGCTCCACAGATACGCAGTATTTT. V is TRBV28 and J is TRBJ2-3; TRBD2 matches at 9 bases. From germline, CDR1 is MDHEN and CDR2 SYDVKM. CDR3 size: 15 residues. J gave up 2 bases and V 5 bases, and 5 bases lay outside the gene matches.

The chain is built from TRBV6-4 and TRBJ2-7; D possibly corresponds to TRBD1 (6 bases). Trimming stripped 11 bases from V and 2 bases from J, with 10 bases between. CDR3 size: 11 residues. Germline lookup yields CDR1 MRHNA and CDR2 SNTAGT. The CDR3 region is CAPRGAYEQYF. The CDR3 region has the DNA TGTGCCCCCAGGGGAGCCTACGAGCAGTACTTC.

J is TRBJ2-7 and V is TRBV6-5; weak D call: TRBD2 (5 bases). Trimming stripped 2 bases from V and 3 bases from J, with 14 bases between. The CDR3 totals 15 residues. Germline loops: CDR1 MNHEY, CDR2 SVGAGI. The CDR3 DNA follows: TGTGCCAGCAGTTACGTTTCCTCGGGATACTACGAGCAGTACTTC. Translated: CASSYVSSGYYEQYF.

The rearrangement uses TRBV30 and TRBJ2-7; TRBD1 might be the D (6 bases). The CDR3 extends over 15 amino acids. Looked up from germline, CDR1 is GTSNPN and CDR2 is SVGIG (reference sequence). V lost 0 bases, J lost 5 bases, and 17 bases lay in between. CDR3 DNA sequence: TGTGCCTGGAGTGTATTGGTTACAGGGAGCCACGAGCAGTACTTC. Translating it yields CAWSVLVTGSHEQYF. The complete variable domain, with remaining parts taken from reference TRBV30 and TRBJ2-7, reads SQTIHQWPATLVQPVGSPLSLECTVEGTSNPNLYWYRQAAGRGLQLLFYSVGIGQISSEVPQNLSASRPQDRQFILSSKKLLLSDSGFYLCAWSVLVTGSHEQYFGPGTRLTVT.

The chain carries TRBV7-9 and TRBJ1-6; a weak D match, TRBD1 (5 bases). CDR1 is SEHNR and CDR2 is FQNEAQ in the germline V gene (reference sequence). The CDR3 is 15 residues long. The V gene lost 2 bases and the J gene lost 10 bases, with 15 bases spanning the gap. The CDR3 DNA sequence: TGTGCCAGCAGCTTAAATACGGGACTGCTCTCACCCCTCCACTTT. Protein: CASSLNTGLLSPLHF.

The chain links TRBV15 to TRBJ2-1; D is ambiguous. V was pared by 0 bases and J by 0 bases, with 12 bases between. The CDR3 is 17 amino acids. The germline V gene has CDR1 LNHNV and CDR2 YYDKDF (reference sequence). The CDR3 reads CATSRDIGPSSYNEQFF. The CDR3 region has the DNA TGTGCCACCAGCAGAGATATAGGACCGAGCTCCTACAATGAGCAGTTCTTC. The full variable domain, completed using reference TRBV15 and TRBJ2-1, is DAMVIQNPRYQVTQFGKPVTLSCSQTLNHNVMYWYQQKSSQAPKLLFHYYDKDFNNEADTPDNFQSRRPNTSFCFLDIRSPGLGDTAMYLCATSRDIGPSSYNEQFFGPGTRLTVL.

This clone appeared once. CDR3 in amino acids: CASSPPWTEANYGYTF. The CDR3 DNA sequence: TGTGCCAGCTCACCACCGTGGACAGAAGCTAACTATGGCTACACCTTC. The chain combines TRBV18 with TRBJ1-2; tentative D call: TRBD1 (6 bases). CDR1 is KGHSH, CDR2 LQKENI, per germline. The CDR3 is made up of 16 amino acids. The germline V and J ends were trimmed by 0 bases and 0 bases, with 11 bases remaining between them.

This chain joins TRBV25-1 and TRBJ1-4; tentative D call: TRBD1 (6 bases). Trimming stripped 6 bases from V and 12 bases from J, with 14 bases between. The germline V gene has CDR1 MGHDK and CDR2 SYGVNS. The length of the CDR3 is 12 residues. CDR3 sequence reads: CASRRGYEELFF. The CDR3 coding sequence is TGTGCCAGCAGAAGGGGGTATGAGGAACTGTTTTTT. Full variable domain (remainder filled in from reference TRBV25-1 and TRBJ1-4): EADIYQTPRYLVIGTGKKITLECSQTMGHDKMYWYQQDPGMELHLIHYSYGVNSTEKGDLSSESTVSRIRTEHFPLTLESARPSHTSQYLCASRRGYEELFFGSGTQLSVL.

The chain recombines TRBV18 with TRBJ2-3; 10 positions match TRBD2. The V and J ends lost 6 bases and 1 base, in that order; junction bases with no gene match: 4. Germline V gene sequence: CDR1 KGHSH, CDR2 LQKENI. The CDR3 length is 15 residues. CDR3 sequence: CASSATSGGTDTQYF. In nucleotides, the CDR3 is TGTGCCAGCTCGGCCACTAGCGGGGGCACAGATACGCAGTATTTT.

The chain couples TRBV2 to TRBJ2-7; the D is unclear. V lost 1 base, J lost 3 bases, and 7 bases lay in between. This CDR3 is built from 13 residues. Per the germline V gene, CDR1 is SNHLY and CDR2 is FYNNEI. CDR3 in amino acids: CASSEGSRYEQYF. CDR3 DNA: TGTGCCAGCAGTGAAGGAAGCCGCTACGAGCAGTACTTC.

The CDR3 nucleotides are TGTGCCAGCAGTCAAGGGACAGCCTACAATGAGCAGTTCTTC. Translating it yields CASSQGTAYNEQFF. The V and J genes are TRBV6-6 and TRBJ2-1; TRBD1 matches 7 bases. This CDR3 spans 14 amino acids. Trimming removed 5 bases from V and 2 bases from J; junction bases left unmatched: 3. Per the germline V gene, CDR1 is MNHNY and CDR2 is SVGAGI (reference sequence).